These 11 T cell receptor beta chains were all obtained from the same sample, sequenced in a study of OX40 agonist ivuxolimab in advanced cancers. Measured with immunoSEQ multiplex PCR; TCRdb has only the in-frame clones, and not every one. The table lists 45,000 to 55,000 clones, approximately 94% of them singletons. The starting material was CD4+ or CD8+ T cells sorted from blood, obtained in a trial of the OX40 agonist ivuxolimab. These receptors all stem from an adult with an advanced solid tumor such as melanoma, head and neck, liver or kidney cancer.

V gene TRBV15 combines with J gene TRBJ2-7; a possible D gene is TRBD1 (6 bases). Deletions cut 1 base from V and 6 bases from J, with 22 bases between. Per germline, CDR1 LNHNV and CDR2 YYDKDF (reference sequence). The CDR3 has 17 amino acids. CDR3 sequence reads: CATSRVGQGWTSGEQYF. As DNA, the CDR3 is TGTGCCACCAGCAGAGTGGGGCAGGGGTGGACCTCCGGCGAGCAGTACTTC.

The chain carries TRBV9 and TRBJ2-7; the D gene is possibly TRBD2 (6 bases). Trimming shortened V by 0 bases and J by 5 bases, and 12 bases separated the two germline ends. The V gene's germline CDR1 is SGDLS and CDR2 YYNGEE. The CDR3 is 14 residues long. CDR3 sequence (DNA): TGTGCCAGCAGCGTAGGGTCTAGCGAGCACGAGCAGTACTTC. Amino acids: CASSVGSSEHEQYF.

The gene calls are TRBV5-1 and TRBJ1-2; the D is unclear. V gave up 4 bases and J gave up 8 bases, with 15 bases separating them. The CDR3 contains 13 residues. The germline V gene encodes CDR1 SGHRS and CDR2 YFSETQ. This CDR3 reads CASSTNLGGGYTF. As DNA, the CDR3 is TGCGCCAGCAGCACAAACCTCGGAGGAGGCTACACCTTC. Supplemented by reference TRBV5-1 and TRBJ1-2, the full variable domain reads KAGVTQTPRYLIKTRGQQVTLSCSPISGHRSVSWYQQTPGQGLQFLFEYFSETQRNKGNFPGRFSGRQFSNSRSEMNVSTLELGDSALYLCASSTNLGGGYTFGSGTRLTVV.

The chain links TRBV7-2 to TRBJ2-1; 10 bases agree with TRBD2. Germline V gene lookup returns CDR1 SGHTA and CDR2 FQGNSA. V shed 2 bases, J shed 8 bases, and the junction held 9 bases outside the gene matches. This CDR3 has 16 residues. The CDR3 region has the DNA TGTGCCAGCAGCTTAATTCCTAGCGGGAGTGTTTATGAGCAGTTCTTC. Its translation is CASSLIPSGSVYEQFF. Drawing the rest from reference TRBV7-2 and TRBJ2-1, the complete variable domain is GAGVSQSPSNKVTEKGKDVELRCDPISGHTALYWYRQSLGQGLEFLIYFQGNSAPDKSGLPSDRFSAERTGGSVSTLTIQRTQQEDSAVYLCASSLIPSGSVYEQFFGPGTRLTVL.

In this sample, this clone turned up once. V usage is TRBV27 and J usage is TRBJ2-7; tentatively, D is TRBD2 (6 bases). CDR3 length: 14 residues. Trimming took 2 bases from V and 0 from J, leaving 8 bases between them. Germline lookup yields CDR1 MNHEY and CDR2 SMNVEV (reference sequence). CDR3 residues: CASSLAGLSYEQYF. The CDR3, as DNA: TGTGCCAGCAGTTTAGCGGGGCTCTCCTACGAGCAGTACTTC.

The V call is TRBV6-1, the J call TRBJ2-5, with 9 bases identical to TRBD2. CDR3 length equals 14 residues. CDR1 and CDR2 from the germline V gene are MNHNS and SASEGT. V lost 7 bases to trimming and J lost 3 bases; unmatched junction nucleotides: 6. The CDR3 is CASTSLAGKETQYF. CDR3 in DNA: TGTGCCAGCACTTCGCTAGCGGGAAAAGAGACCCAGTACTTC.

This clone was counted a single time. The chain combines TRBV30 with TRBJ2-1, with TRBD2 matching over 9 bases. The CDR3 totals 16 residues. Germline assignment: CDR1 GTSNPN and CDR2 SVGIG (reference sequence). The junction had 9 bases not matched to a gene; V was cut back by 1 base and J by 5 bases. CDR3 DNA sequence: TGTGCCTGGAGTGATACACCGGGACTAGCTAACAATGAGCAGTTCTTC. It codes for CAWSDTPGLANNEQFF.

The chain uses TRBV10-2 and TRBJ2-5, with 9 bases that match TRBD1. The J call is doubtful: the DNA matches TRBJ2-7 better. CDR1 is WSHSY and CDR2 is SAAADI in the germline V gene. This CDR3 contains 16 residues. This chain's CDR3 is CASSGPITGGAYEQYF. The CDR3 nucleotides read TGCGCCAGCAGTGGCCCTATCACAGGGGGCGCATACGAGCAGTACTTC.

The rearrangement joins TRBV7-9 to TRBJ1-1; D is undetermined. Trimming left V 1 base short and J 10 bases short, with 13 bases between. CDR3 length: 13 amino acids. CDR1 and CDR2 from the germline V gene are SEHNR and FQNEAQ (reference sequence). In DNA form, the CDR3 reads TGTGCCAGCAGCTTAGGTGGCACCGACCCAGCTTTCTTT. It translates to CASSLGGTDPAFF.

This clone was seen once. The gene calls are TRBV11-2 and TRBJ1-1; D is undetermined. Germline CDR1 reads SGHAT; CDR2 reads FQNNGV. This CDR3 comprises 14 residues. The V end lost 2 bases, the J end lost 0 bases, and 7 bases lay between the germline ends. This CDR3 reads CASSLRWVNTEAFF. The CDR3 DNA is TGTGCCAGCAGCTTAAGGTGGGTGAACACTGAAGCTTTCTTT.

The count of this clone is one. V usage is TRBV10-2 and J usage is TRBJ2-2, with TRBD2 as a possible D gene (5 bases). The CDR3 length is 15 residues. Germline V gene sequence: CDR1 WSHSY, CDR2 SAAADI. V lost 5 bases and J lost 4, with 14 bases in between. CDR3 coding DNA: TGCGCCAGCAGTTACACTAGTTGGGGCACCGGGGAGCTGTTTTTT. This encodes CASSYTSWGTGELFF.